A selection of T cell receptor beta chains follows, all from one sample in a study of cytomegalovirus exposure and HLA in healthy donors. This table comes from immunoSEQ multiplex PCR, and its TCRdb copy is limited to in-frame clones, with some not included. The data contain 150,000 to 200,000 clones, about three quarters of them singletons. The sequenced sample was PBMCs. The receptors were gathered from a man younger than 40 in good health and CMV-seropositive. CDR3s include the opening cysteine and the closing phenylalanine or tryptophan. A D gene is named only where the DNA matches it firmly. Clone size, where shown, is once, few, many, or a class for clones that have expanded.

d_gene	abundance	v_gene	j_gene	CDR3aa	CDR3nt
TRBD1	.	TRBV6-5	TRBJ1-6	CASSFTTGPYNSPLHF	TGTGCCAGCAGTTTCACGACAGGGCCCTATAATTCACCCCTCCACTTT
.	.	TRBV18	TRBJ1-5	CASSPRGEIGNQPQHF	TGTGCCAGCTCACCACGGGGCGAGATAGGCAATCAGCCCCAGCATTTT
TRBD1	.	TRBV19	TRBJ1-1	CASRSVGQGARSEAFF	TGTGCCAGTAGGTCAGTTGGGCAGGGGGCTAGGTCTGAAGCTTTCTTT
.	.	TRBV30	TRBJ2-5	CAWGQGGQKTQYF	TGTGCCTGGGGGCAGGGGGGTCAAAAGACCCAGTACTTC
.	.	TRBV2	TRBJ2-7	CASEVTGPGEQYF	TGTGCCAGCGAAGTTACAGGGCCCGGCGAGCAGTACTTC
.	.	TRBV28	TRBJ1-1	CASSLGGREAFF	TGTGCCAGCAGTTTAGGAGGTAGAGAAGCTTTCTTT
.	.	TRBV7-2	TRBJ1-2	CASGPVNGYTF	TGTGCCAGCGGCCCCGTCAACGGCTACACCTTC
TRBD1	.	TRBV6-5	TRBJ1-4	CASSRTGVGEKLFF	TGTGCCAGCAGCCGAACAGGGGTCGGTGAAAAACTGTTTTTT
TRBD1	.	TRBV7-9	TRBJ1-3	CASSATGAGNTIYF	TGTGCCAGCAGCGCTACAGGGGCAGGAAACACCATATATTTT
.	.	TRBV28	TRBJ2-1	CASSLARVHNEQFF	TGTGCCAGCAGTTTAGCGCGGGTACACAATGAGCAGTTCTTC
TRBD1	.	TRBV5-1	TRBJ1-5	CASSLGQGSGQPQHF	TGCGCCAGCAGCTTGGGACAGGGGAGTGGTCAGCCCCAGCATTTT
.	.	TRBV5-6	TRBJ2-7	CASSLQGGYEQYF	TGTGCCAGCAGCTTGCAGGGGGGATACGAGCAGTACTTC
.	once	TRBV13	TRBJ2-5	CASSIERNQETQYF	TGTGCCAGCAGCATAGAGCGCAACCAAGAGACCCAGTACTTC
.	.	TRBV5-5	TRBJ2-5	CASSHGGAHQETQYF	TGTGCCAGCAGCCATGGAGGGGCCCACCAAGAGACCCAGTACTTC
.	.	TRBV28	TRBJ2-1	CASKIGGGEQFF	TGTGCCAGCAAAATAGGGGGGGGCGAGCAGTTCTTC
.	.	TRBV10-3	TRBJ2-5	CAISASSRETQYF	TGTGCCATCAGTGCTTCCAGTCGAGAGACCCAGTACTTC
.	few	TRBV28	TRBJ2-7	CASSFVLRDTYEQYF	TGTGCCAGCAGTTTCGTTCTACGGGATACCTACGAGCAGTACTTC
TRBD2	.	TRBV19	TRBJ2-1	CASSTVGLADYNEQFF	TGTGCCAGTAGTACGGTCGGACTAGCGGACTACAATGAGCAGTTCTTC
.	.	TRBV5-1	TRBJ2-2	CASSLGSLGELFF	TGCGCCAGCAGCTTGGGTAGCCTTGGGGAGCTGTTTTTT
TRBD2	.	TRBV7-9	TRBJ2-1	CASRAGTTTYNEQFF	TGTGCCAGCAGAGCCGGGACTACAACCTACAATGAGCAGTTCTTC
TRBD2	.	TRBV5-5	TRBJ2-7	CASSLLSSGSPEQYF	TGTGCCAGCAGCTTGTTGTCTAGCGGGAGTCCCGAGCAGTACTTC
.	.	TRBV30	TRBJ2-7	CAWSALDGNRGEQYF	TGTGCCTGGAGTGCACTGGACGGTAACCGGGGTGAGCAGTACTTC
.	.	TRBV29-1	TRBJ1-2	CSVEHVRGNSPYGYTF	TGCAGCGTTGAACATGTAAGAGGGAATAGTCCCTATGGCTACACCTTC
TRBD2	.	TRBV7-2	TRBJ2-7	CASSSGTSGYEQYF	TGTGCCAGCAGCAGCGGGACTAGCGGCTACGAGCAGTACTTC